The 22 T cell receptor beta chains in this list originate from one sample, sequenced in a study of shared clonotypes between healthy human individuals. Assay: immunoSEQ multiplex PCR; the TCRdb copy retains only in-frame clones and omits some. This sample has millions of clones; around 95% occur once, and the top ten carry 0.1% to 0.15%. Sequencing was carried out using naive CD4+ T cells sorted from blood. Subset in this sample: CD45RA+ positively selected. Receptor source: a man aged 18 to 35 in good health.

This chain connects TRBV5-1 to TRBJ1-1; maybe TRBD1 (6 bases). CDR3 size: 17 residues. V gave up 0 bases and J gave up 4 bases, with 19 bases separating them. From germline, CDR1 is SGHRS and CDR2 YFSETQ. CDR3 residues: CASSLGGLQGEITEAFF. DNA for the CDR3: TGCGCCAGCAGCTTGGGGGGCCTACAGGGAGAGATCACTGAAGCTTTCTTT.

The chain is built from TRBV7-9 and TRBJ2-5; D perhaps matches TRBD2 (6 bases). This CDR3 spans 13 amino acids. Germline lookup yields CDR1 SEHNR and CDR2 FQNEAQ (reference sequence). Trimming shortened V by 4 bases and J by 5 bases, and 11 bases separated the two germline ends. In nucleotides, the CDR3 is TGTGCCAGCAGCTCGATCGGAGGGGAGACCCAGTACTTC. As protein: CASSSIGGETQYF.

V and J are TRBV19 and TRBJ2-1; either TRBD1 or TRBD2 may supply D (5 bases each). Trimming took 7 bases from V and 3 from J, leaving 10 bases between them. CDR1 and CDR2 from the germline V gene are LNHDA and SQIVND (reference sequence). The CDR3 length is 13 residues. The CDR3 DNA is TGTGCCAGTAAACGGGACGGCTACAATGAGCAGTTCTTC. This sequence encodes CASKRDGYNEQFF.

The chain carries TRBV30 and TRBJ2-1; TRBD2 agrees at 15 bases. J lost 0 bases, V lost 3 bases, and 0 bases had no gene match. This CDR3 region has 16 residues. Germline V gene data show CDR1 as GTSNPN and CDR2 as SVGIG (reference sequence). CDR3 DNA sequence: TGTGCCTGGAGGGGACTAGCGGGAGGCTCCTACAATGAGCAGTTCTTC. Protein sequence: CAWRGLAGGSYNEQFF.

On this clone itself: The sample carries other DNA sequences with the same CDR3. The chain carries TRBV18 and TRBJ2-5, with TRBD2 identical over 7 bases. The germline gives CDR1 KGHSH, CDR2 LQKENI. Germline trimming cut 0 bases from V and 5 bases from J; bases unmatched to any gene: 3. This CDR3 is built from 14 residues. The CDR3 region is CASSPPLAEETQYF. In DNA, the CDR3 is TGTGCCAGCTCACCACCCCTAGCGGAGGAGACCCAGTACTTC. The whole variable domain, filled in from reference TRBV18 and TRBJ2-5, reads NAGVMQNPRHLVRRRGQEARLRCSPMKGHSHVYWYRQLPEEGLKFMVYLQKENIIDESGMPKERFSAEFPKEGPSILRIQQVVRGDSAAYFCASSPPLAEETQYFGPGTRLLVL.

The chain recombines TRBV23-1 with TRBJ1-2; the match to TRBD1 covers 9 bases. TRBV23-1 has ORF status, its function being uncertain. The CDR3 covers 13 residues. The V and J ends lost 3 bases and 4 bases, in that order; junction bases with no gene match: 0. CDR3 DNA sequence: TGCGCCAGCAGTCAGGGACAGGGCTATGGCTACACCTTC. This gives the protein CASSQGQGYGYTF.

As for this clone: Other DNA variants within this sample encode the same CDR3. V usage is TRBV7-9 and J usage is TRBJ1-4, with D tentatively TRBD1 (6 bases). Germline CDR1 and CDR2: SEHNR and FQNEAQ (reference sequence). Trimming took off 3 bases at V and 5 bases at J, with 10 bases between the two ends. The CDR3 runs 14 residues. CDR3 sequence reads: CASSFRTDNEKLFF. The DNA of the CDR3 is TGTGCCAGCAGCTTTCGGACAGACAATGAAAAACTGTTTTTT.

About this clone: The junction shows a germline mismatch at one end, possibly a read error. V usage is TRBV10-3 and J usage is TRBJ2-7, with 10 bases identical to TRBD1. The CDR3 has 16 amino acids. Germline values: CDR1 ENHRY, CDR2 SYGVKD. Written as DNA, the CDR3 is TGTGCCATCGGTGAGGGGAGGACAGGGGGCTCCTACGAGCAGTACTTC. It specifies CAIGEGRTGGSYEQYF.

With respect to this clone: The same CDR3 can be traced to other DNA sequences in this sample. This rearrangement joins TRBV30 to TRBJ2-3, with a possible D match to TRBD2 (6 bases). The CDR3 length is 12 residues. The V end was cut by 5 bases, the J end by 4 bases, with 10 bases between. The germline gives CDR1 GTSNPN, CDR2 SVGIG (reference sequence). CDR3 nucleotide sequence: TGTGCCTGGTCACGCGGGGCAGATACGCAGTATTTT. As protein: CAWSRGADTQYF.

This chain joins TRBV7-6 and TRBJ2-1; D is unresolved. The CDR3 has 15 amino acids. The germline V gene has CDR1 SGHVS and CDR2 FNYEAQ. Between the trimmed V and J ends, which lost 1 base and 3 bases, there was a span of 10 bases. In nucleotides, the CDR3 is TGTGCCAGCAGCTTAGTACAGTTAGACTACAATGAGCAGTTCTTC. Protein product: CASSLVQLDYNEQFF.

V and J are TRBV27 and TRBJ2-7, with 10 positions matching TRBD2. V was clipped by 3 bases and J by 5 bases; unmatched bases: 4. This CDR3 spans 14 amino acids. Germline V gene data show CDR1 as MNHEY and CDR2 as SMNVEV (reference sequence). The CDR3 protein is CASSFEGLANEQYF. The CDR3 region has the DNA TGTGCCAGCAGTTTCGAGGGACTAGCGAACGAGCAGTACTTC.

The genes are TRBV18 and TRBJ1-1; D gene unclear. Germline V gene lookup returns CDR1 KGHSH and CDR2 LQKENI. The CDR3 length is 14 residues. The V end was cut by 5 bases, the J end by 0 bases, with 10 bases between. The CDR3 coding sequence is TGTGCCAGCTCAATATCAGGAGTGAACACTGAAGCTTTCTTT. This translates into CASSISGVNTEAFF.

J is TRBJ1-2 and V is TRBV18; D remains ambiguous. Trimming shortened V by 3 bases and J by 0 bases, and 17 bases separated the two germline ends. Germline assignment: CDR1 KGHSH and CDR2 LQKENI. This CDR3 region has 17 residues. The CDR3 is CASSPPGLEGPNYGYTF. DNA of the CDR3: TGTGCCAGCTCACCTCCAGGACTTGAGGGCCCTAACTATGGCTACACCTTC.

The J gene is TRBJ1-5, the V gene TRBV5-8; tentative D call: TRBD1 (6 bases). Germline lookup yields CDR1 SGHTS and CDR2 YDEGEE. This CDR3 has 14 amino acids. Trimming cost V 1 base and J 6 bases, with 11 bases left between them. The CDR3 spells CASSLKGGFQPQHF. CDR3 nucleotide sequence: TGTGCCAGCAGCTTGAAGGGGGGTTTTCAGCCCCAGCATTTT.

This chain links TRBV6-1 with TRBJ2-7; TRBD2 aligns across 13 bases. The trim removed 10 bases at V and 0 bases at J, leaving 3 bases unmatched. The CDR3 totals 14 residues. CDR1 is MNHNS, CDR2 SASEGT, per germline. The CDR3 DNA is TGTGCCACCCGGACTAGCGGGAGCTCCTACGAGCAGTACTTC. Translated: CATRTSGSSYEQYF.

CDR3 DNA sequence: TGTGCCAGCAGCAAAGAAGGGCAGGGCAATGAGCAGTTCTTC. This gives the protein CASSKEGQGNEQFF. The J gene is TRBJ2-1, the V gene TRBV2; a possible D gene is TRBD1 (5 bases). V lost 6 bases and J 6 bases, leaving 15 bases between the germline ends. This CDR3 region has 14 residues. Germline V CDR1 and CDR2: SNHLY, FYNNEI.

Only one count was recorded for this clone. The chain combines TRBV19 with TRBJ2-5; the match to TRBD2 covers 12 bases. CDR1 LNHDA and CDR2 SQIVND come from the germline V gene (reference sequence). The CDR3 runs 18 residues. V was clipped by 6 bases and J by 5 bases; unmatched bases: 16. CDR3 protein: CASSKELASGRASETQYF. DNA of the CDR3: TGTGCCAGTAGCAAGGAACTAGCTAGCGGGAGGGCTTCTGAGACCCAGTACTTC.

This chain joins TRBV6-1 and TRBJ2-7; D is ambiguous. Trimming took off 7 bases at V and 4 bases at J, with 14 bases between the two ends. The germline CDR1 and CDR2 sequences are MNHNS and SASEGT. The length of the CDR3 is 13 residues. CDR3 amino acids: CASTSQPQYEQYF. CDR3 bases: TGTGCCAGCACATCCCAACCTCAATACGAGCAGTACTTC.

The rearrangement joins TRBV18 to TRBJ2-1; the match to TRBD2 covers 8 bases. The V segment lost 8 bases and the J segment 7 bases; nucleotides outside the gene matches: 10. The germline CDR1 and CDR2 sequences are KGHSH and LQKENI. This CDR3 region has 14 residues. CDR3 in amino acids: CASRRAGAGNEQFF. CDR3 DNA: TGTGCCAGCCGACGAGCGGGAGCGGGTAATGAGCAGTTCTTC.

The chain combines TRBV4-2 with TRBJ2-3; D might be TRBD2 (5 bases). The V end was cut by 4 bases, the J end by 6 bases, with 20 bases between. Per the germline V gene, CDR1 is LGHNA and CDR2 is YNFKEQ. The CDR3 loop spans 16 amino acids. The CDR3, as DNA: TGTGCCAGCAGCCGTGGGAGCGGAGAAGCGTTGGATACGCAGTATTTT. Its translation: CASSRGSGEALDTQYF.

V and J are TRBV7-2 and TRBJ2-3; 11 bases line up with TRBD1. Germline V gene lookup returns CDR1 SGHTA and CDR2 FQGNSA. Losses at the gene ends were 3 bases for V and 3 bases for J; bases not matched to a gene: 8. This CDR3 comprises 17 residues. The CDR3 loop reads CASSFYRDRGRTDTQYF. In nucleotides, the CDR3 is TGTGCCAGCAGCTTTTACCGGGACAGGGGGAGGACAGATACGCAGTATTTT.

The V call is TRBV30, the J call TRBJ2-3, with TRBD2 matching 7 bases. Germline CDR1 reads GTSNPN; CDR2 reads SVGIG (reference sequence). V trimming: 0 bases; J trimming: 6 bases; junction bases outside the gene matches: 6. CDR3 size: 14 residues. CDR3 in amino acids: CAWSVASGKDTQYF. CDR3 DNA: TGTGCCTGGAGTGTGGCTAGCGGAAAGGATACGCAGTATTTT.